This TCR beta chain comes out of a study of Ad26.COV2.S vaccination and SARS-CoV-2 variants. Trimming stripped 4 bases from V and 5 bases from J, with 9 bases between. Germline V lookup: CDR1 SGHTA, CDR2 FQGNSA. The CDR3 is 13 amino acids. Study observations and caveats: Placebo recipients had lower spike-specific TCR breadth than vaccine recipients.

With regard to this clone: Its antigen is unidentified.

Generated by immunoSEQ multiplex PCR, the TCRdb table keeps only in-frame clones and is missing some. This sample has under 150,000 clones, with 86% found just once. This TCR was recovered from a human donor who had recovered from COVID-19. The specimen comprised peripheral blood, sampled after recovery from COVID-19. V is TRBV7-2 and J is TRBJ1-5, with D unresolved. Written as DNA, the CDR3 is TGTGCCAGCAGCTGGCAGGAGGATCAGCCCCAGCATTTT. It encodes CASSWQEDQPQHF.